This T cell receptor beta chain was identified in a study of T cells in Graves' hyperthyroidism and ophthalmopathy (dated by TCRdb to the late 2010s). Regarding the study in general: Peripheral blood was sampled at the time of initial diagnosis, prior to any treatment. The study also compared thyroid tissue and blood T-cell repertoires from roughly six Graves' hyperthyroidism patients. The 75 to 100 discovery patients were divided at random into training and test sets in a 7:3 ratio. The paper describes TCR Vbeta CDR3 sequencing of fewer than 150 peripheral blood samples, made up of 43 ophthalmopathy patients, some 76 hyperthyroidism patients and some 17 progressor patients. After sampling, hyperthyroidism patients received methimazole starting at 30 mg daily, and ophthalmopathy patients received high-dose intravenous methylprednisolone. Prospective prediction of ophthalmopathy was tested in an independent validation cohort of 18 to 20 hyperthyroidism patients and 15 to 17 patients who later progressed to ophthalmopathy. TCR V-J signatures able to tell the groups apart were searched for in a discovery cohort of 90 to 100 patients, of whom more than 40 had Graves' ophthalmopathy and 55 to 60 had stable Graves' hyperthyroidism. Results the study describes overall, beyond this receptor: Most expanded thyroid clonotypes (frequency above 0.001) were also detected in blood, a finding suggesting that blood repertoires may reflect thyroid immune responses. In cross-validation, a model built on a 13 V-J signature told ophthalmopathy apart from stable hyperthyroidism with about 90% sensitivity and about 81% specificity, and in testing the same model reached 80%/75%. In validation, progression to ophthalmopathy was predicted by the model with nearly 71% sensitivity and 72.22% specificity, a median of about 6 months before onset. Sample size was not statistically predetermined, and blinding of investigators to group allocation was not performed.

This clonotype was seen many times. It has no known antigen specificity. One base away there is no much larger clone; base qualities are not given. The TCR beta CDR3 regions were amplified from RNA transcripts. For the first round of RT-PCR on the TCR CDR3, the HTBI primer set was used together with the Qiagen OneStep RT-PCR kit. The libraries were constructed in a second round of multiplex PCR and then size-selected and purified. Libraries were sequenced paired-end with 100 bp reads on an Illumina HiSeq2000. The original pipeline was this. SOAPnuke was used to process the raw data, throwing out any read that contained adapters or uncalled bases, had a mean Phred below 15, or lacked an exact constant-primer or identifier match. COPE v1.2.5 was used to merge high-quality paired reads, and clonotypes were defined as unique nucleotide sequences. MiTCR v1.1 was used to align the clonotypes against IMGT TRBV, TRBD and TRBJ reference segments. Only V-J combinations with frequency above 0.0001, covering 99.2% of repertoires, were analysed. A TCS score was defined as the ratio between F50 (clonal expansion) and ExV (chaos), using BLOSUM62-based TCRdist between CDR3 peptides within each V-J. Welch's t-statistics and random forest reduced roughly 540 V-J features to 10 to 15, which were used in a naive Bayes classifier (R e1071). The public reads were reprocessed in TCRdb via fastp at Q25 and MiXCR, keeping in-frame beta chains. Identical CDR3 protein sequences are pooled into one entry, listed with their most common genes and DNA. The V and J calls here are based on TCRdb, not the publication. This sample is represented by under 300,000 distinct CDR3 sequences; around 25% of them were singletons. The leading ten clones occupy 20% to 30% of the sample.

Hyperthyroidism patients were newly diagnosed, had a disease duration of under 2 months, and were aged 18 to 65 years. Exclusion was applied to patients with uncontrolled infections, other autoimmune diseases, pregnancy or lactation. Diagnoses were based on clinical symptoms, serum thyroxine and TRAb, thyroid ultrasound and orbital computed tomography. For progressor patients, blood was drawn at the first diagnosis of hyperthyroidism, before any ophthalmopathy symptoms had appeared. PBMCs were isolated from 8 to 10 ml of fresh peripheral blood by Ficoll-Paque density gradient centrifugation. Progressor patients were first diagnosed with Graves' hyperthyroidism and then developed ophthalmopathy during follow-up. Total RNA was extracted with Trizol reagent, and quality was checked on an Agilent 2100 Bioanalyzer. The CDR3, from cysteine to phenylalanine, totals 17 residues. Left in the record is the CDR3 DNA by itself, 51 bases read in frame from the first base. CDR1 and CDR2, looked up from the germline V gene, are MNHEY and SVGAGI. V was cut back by 6 bases and J by 3 bases, leaving a gap of 23 bases between them.

The V and J genes are TRBV6-5 and TRBJ2-5; the D call is possibly TRBD1 or TRBD2, each sharing 6 bases. The TCR was taken from a man between 35 and 55 years old with Graves' hyperthyroidism that later progressed to Graves' ophthalmopathy. Material: blood. The CDR3 in this case is CASSPSNGRGGKETQYF. The DNA is TGTGCCAGCAGCCCCTCGAACGGCAGGGGAGGTAAAGAGACCCAGTACTTC.